The clone carrying this T cell receptor (beta chain) has just a few counts. As yet, its antigen is unknown. TCRdb ran MiXCR on the 5' RACE reads and lists one entry per CDR3 protein. The sample includes 320,000 or so distinct CDR3 sequences, approximately 8% of them seen just once. This entry is derived from a study of T cells after yellow fever vaccination. This CDR3 comprises 23 residues. Germline-derived CDR1 and CDR2 are SGHKS and YYEKEE (reference sequence). The V and J ends lost 0 bases and 2 bases respectively, with 33 bases between them. Study observations and caveats: Most clones from primary vaccination resurfaced after the booster (96% CD4, 70% to 90% CD8). A secondary response was less intense yet reached its peak sooner, at day 5 versus 15.

The chain joins TRBV5-5 to TRBJ1-5, with D possibly TRBD1 on 6 matching bases. The receptor's source is a man aged 18 to 29 who received the YFV17D yellow fever vaccine. The specimen was PBMCs, collected more than 35 days after the first yellow fever vaccination. CDR3 nucleotides: TGTGCCAGCAGCTTGGGAAATTTGGAGGATGACAGGACCGCCCTATGGGGCAATCAGCCCCAGCATTTT. Its translation: CASSLGNLEDDRTALWGNQPQHF.